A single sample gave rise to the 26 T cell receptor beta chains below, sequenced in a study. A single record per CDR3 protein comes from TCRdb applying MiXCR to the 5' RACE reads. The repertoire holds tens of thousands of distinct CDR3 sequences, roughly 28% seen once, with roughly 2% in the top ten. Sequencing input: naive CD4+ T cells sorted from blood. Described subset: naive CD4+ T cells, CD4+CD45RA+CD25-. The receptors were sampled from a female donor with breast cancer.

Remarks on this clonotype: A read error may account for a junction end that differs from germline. CDR3 sequence reads: CANSRQSTGGGNTIYF. The CDR3 nucleotides read TGTGCCAACAGCCGGCAGTCCACAGGTGGTGGAAACACCATATATTTT. V and J are TRBV7-2 and TRBJ1-3; weak D call: TRBD1 (5 bases). This CDR3 spans 16 amino acids. Germline assignment: CDR1 SGHTA and CDR2 FQGNSA.

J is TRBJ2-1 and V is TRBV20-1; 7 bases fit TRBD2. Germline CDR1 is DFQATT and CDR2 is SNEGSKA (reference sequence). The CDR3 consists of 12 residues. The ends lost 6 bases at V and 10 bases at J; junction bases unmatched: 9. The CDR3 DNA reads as TGCAGTGCAGGAAGGGGAGCGGGAGAGCAGTTCTTC. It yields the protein CSAGRGAGEQFF.

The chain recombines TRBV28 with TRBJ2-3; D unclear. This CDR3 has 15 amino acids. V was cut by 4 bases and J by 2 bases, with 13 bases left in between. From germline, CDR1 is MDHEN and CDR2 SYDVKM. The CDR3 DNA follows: TGTGCCAGCAGTTCCCCCCCCAAGCACACAGATACGCAGTATTTT. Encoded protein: CASSSPPKHTDTQYF.

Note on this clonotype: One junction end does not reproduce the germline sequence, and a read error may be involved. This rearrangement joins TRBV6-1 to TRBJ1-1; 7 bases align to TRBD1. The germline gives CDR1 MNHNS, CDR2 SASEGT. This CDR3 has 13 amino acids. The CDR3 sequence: CDSSRDSGVEAFF. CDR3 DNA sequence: TGTGACAGCAGCCGGGACAGTGGCGTTGAAGCTTTCTTT.

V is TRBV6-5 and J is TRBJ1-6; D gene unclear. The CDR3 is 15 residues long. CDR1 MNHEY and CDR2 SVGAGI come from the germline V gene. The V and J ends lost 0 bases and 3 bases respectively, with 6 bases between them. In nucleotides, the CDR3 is TGTGCCAGCAGTTACTCGATGGGCTATAATTCACCCCTCCACTTT. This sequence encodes CASSYSMGYNSPLHF.

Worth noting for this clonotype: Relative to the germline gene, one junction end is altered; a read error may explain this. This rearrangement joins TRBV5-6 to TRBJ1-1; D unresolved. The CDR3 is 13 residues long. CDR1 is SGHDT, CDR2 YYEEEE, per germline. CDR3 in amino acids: CANSLRRNTVAFF. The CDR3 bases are TGTGCCAACAGCTTGAGGAGGAATACTGTAGCTTTCTTT.

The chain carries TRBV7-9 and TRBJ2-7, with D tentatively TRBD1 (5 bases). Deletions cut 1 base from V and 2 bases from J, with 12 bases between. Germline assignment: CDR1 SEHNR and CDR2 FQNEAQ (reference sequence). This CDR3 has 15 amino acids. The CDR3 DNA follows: TGTGCCAGCAGCTTAGGACAGAACACCGCCTACGAGCAGTACTTC. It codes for CASSLGQNTAYEQYF. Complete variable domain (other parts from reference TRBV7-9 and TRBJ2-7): DTGVSQNPRHKITKRGQNVTFRCDPISEHNRLYWYRQTLGQGPEFLTYFQNEAQLEKSRLLSDRFSAERPKGSFSTLEIQRTEQGDSAMYLCASSLGQNTAYEQYFGPGTRLTVT.

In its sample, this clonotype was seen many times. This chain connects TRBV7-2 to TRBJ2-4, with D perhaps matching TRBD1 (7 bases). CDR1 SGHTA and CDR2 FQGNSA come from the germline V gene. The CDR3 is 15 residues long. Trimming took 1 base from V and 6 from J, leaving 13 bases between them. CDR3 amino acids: CASSLVAGGGNIQYF. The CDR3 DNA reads TGTGCCAGCAGCTTAGTGGCAGGGGGAGGAAACATTCAGTACTTC.

The CDR3 loop is CASTGFNTGELFF. DNA for the CDR3: TGTGCCAGCACAGGGTTCAACACCGGGGAGCTGTTTTTT. The chain has TRBV25-1 and TRBJ2-2, with D possibly matching TRBD1 (5 bases). V lost 7 bases and J 2 bases, leaving 8 bases between the germline ends. The CDR3 is 13 amino acids. CDR1 and CDR2 from the germline V gene are MGHDK and SYGVNS.

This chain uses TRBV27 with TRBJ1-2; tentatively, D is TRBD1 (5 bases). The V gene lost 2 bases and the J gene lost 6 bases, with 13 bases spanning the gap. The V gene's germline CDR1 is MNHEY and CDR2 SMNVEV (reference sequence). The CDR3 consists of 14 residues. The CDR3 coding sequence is TGTGCCAGCAGTTTAAAGGGTACAGGAGATGGCTACACCTTC. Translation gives CASSLKGTGDGYTF.

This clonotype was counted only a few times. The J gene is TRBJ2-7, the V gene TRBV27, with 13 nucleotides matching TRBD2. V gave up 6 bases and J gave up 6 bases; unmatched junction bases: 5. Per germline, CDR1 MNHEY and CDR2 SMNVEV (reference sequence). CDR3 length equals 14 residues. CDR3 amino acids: CASSGRLAGGEQYF. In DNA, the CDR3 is TGTGCCAGCAGCGGGAGACTAGCGGGAGGCGAGCAGTACTTC.

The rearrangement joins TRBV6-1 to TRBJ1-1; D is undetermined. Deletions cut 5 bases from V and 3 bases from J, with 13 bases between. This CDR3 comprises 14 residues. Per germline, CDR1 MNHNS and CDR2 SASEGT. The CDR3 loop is CASSLGRLHTEAFF. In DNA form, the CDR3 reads TGTGCCAGCAGTCTTGGACGCCTACACACTGAAGCTTTCTTT.

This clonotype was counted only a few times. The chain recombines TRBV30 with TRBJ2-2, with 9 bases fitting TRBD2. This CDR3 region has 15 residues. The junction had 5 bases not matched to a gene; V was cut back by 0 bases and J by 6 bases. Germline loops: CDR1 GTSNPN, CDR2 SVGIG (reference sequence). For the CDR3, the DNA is TGTGCCTGGAGTGTGCGGACTAGCGTATCCGGGGAGCTGTTTTTT. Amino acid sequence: CAWSVRTSVSGELFF.

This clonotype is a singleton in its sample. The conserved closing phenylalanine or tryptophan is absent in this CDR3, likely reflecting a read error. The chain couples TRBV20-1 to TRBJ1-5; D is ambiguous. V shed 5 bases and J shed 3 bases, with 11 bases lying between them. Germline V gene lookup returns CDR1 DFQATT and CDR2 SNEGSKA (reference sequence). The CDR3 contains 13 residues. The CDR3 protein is CSAVLGLNQPQHL. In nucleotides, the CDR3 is TGCAGTGCTGTTCTAGGCCTCAATCAGCCCCAGCATCTT.

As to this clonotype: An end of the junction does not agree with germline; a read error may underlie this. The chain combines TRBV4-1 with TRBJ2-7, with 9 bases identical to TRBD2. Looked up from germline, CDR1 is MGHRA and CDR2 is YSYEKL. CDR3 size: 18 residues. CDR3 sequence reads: CASSQGRLAATSSYEQCF. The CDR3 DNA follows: TGCGCCAGCAGCCAAGGCCGACTAGCGGCTACTTCTTCCTACGAGCAGTGCTTC.

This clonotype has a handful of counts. CDR3 sequence: CASSLSSRRGQPQHF. The CDR3 DNA reads as TGTGCCAGCAGCTTATCCAGCCGGCGAGGTCAGCCCCAGCATTTT. The V gene is TRBV7-2, the J gene TRBJ1-5; unclear D gene. The CDR3 spans 15 residues. Trimming shortened V by 2 bases and J by 6 bases, and 14 bases separated the two germline ends. Germline V CDR1 and CDR2: SGHTA, FQGNSA.

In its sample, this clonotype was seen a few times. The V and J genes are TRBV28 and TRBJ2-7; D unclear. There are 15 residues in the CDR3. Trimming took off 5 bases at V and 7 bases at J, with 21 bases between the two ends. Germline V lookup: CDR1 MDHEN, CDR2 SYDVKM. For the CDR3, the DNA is TGTGCCAGCAGTACTCCGGAACTCAAGGTTGTTGAGCAGTACTTC. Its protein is CASSTPELKVVEQYF.

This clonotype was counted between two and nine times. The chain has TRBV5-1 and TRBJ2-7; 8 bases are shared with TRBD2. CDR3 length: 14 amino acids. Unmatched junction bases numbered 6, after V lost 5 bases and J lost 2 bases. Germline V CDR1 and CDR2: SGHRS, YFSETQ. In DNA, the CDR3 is TGCGCCAGCAGTCGGGAGGGCCAAACCTACGAGCAGTACTTC. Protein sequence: CASSREGQTYEQYF.

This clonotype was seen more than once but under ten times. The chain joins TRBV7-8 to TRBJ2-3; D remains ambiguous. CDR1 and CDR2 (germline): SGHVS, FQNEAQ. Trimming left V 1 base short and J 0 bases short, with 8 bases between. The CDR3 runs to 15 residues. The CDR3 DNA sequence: TGTGCCAGCAGCTTAGGGCAGCCGAGCACAGATACGCAGTATTTT. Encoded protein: CASSLGQPSTDTQYF.

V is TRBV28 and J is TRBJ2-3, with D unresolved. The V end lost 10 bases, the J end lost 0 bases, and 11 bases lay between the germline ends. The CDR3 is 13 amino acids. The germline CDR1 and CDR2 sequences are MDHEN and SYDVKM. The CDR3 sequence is CANSDGSTDTQYF. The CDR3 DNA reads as TGTGCCAATTCGGACGGAAGCACAGATACGCAGTATTTT.

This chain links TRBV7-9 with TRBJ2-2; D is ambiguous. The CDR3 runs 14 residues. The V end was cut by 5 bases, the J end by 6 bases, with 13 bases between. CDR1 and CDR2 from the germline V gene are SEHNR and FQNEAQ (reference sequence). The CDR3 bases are TGTGCCAGCAGCCAGATTAGGTTGGCCGGGGAGCTGTTTTTT. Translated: CASSQIRLAGELFF.

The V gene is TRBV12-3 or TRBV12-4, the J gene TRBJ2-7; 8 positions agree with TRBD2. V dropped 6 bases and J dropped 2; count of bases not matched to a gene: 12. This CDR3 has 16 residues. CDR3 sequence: CASRRGATSVAYEQYF. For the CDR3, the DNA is TGTGCCAGCAGGCGCGGGGCGACTAGCGTGGCCTACGAGCAGTACTTC.

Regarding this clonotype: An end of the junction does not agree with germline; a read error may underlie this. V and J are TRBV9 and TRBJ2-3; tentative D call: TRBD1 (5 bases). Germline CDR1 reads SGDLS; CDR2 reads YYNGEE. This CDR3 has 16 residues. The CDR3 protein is CASGVEVQVETDTQYF. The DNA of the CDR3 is TGTGCCAGCGGCGTAGAGGTACAGGTTGAAACAGATACGCAGTATTTT.

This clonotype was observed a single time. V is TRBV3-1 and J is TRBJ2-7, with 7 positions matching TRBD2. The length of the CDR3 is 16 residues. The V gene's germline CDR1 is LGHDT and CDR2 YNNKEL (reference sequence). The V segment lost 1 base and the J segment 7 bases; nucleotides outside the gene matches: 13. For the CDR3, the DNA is TGTGCCAGCAGCCAAGGCACGACTAGCCAGTTGGGGGAGCAGTACTTC. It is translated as CASSQGTTSQLGEQYF.

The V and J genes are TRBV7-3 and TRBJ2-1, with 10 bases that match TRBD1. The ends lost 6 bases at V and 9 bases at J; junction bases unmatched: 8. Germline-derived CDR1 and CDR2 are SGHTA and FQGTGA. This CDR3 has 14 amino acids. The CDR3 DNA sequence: TGTGCCAGCAGTACCAGACAGGGGGCAGGTGAGCAGTTCTTC. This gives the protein CASSTRQGAGEQFF. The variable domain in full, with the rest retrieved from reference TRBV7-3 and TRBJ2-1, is GAGVSQTPSNKVTEKGKYVELRCDPISGHTALYWYRQSLGQGPEFLIYFQGTGAADDSGLPNDRFFAVRPEGSVSTLKIQRTERGDSAVYLCASSTRQGAGEQFFGPGTRLTVL.

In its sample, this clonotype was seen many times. CDR3 residues: CASSPRGYSYEQYF. The CDR3 coding sequence is TGTGCCAGCAGCCCCAGGGGGTATAGTTACGAGCAGTACTTC. The chain links TRBV7-3 to TRBJ2-7; the match to TRBD1 covers 7 bases. Germline trimming cut 5 bases from V and 4 bases from J; bases unmatched to any gene: 8. The CDR3 loop spans 14 amino acids. Germline V gene data show CDR1 as SGHTA and CDR2 as FQGTGA.